What follows is one T cell receptor (beta chain) and its context. Constant-region reverse primers amplified full-length variable regions, followed by semi-nested Nested Universal Primer A PCR. Each CDR3 protein is one row after TCRdb ran MiXCR on the 5' RACE reads. The sample records fewer than 65,000 distinct CDR3 sequences, around 30% being singletons. The CDR3 has 15 amino acids. Germline lookup yields CDR1 GTSNPN and CDR2 SVGIG (reference sequence). With 2 bases removed from V and 1 base from J, the gap between germline ends came to 14 bases. The specimen was tumor-infiltrating naive CD4+ T cells sorted from the breast tumor. Subset noted: naive CD4+ T cells, CD4+CD45RA+CD25-. The sequence was collected from a female donor with breast cancer. The V and J genes are TRBV30 and TRBJ1-1; tentative D call: TRBD1 (5 bases). Here the CDR3 reads CAWSSWGLTNTEAFF. In DNA form, the CDR3 reads TGTGCCTGGAGTTCATGGGGCCTAACGAACACTGAAGCTTTCTTT.